This T cell receptor beta chain was captured by sequencing in a study of blood T cell repertoires in COVID-19. Generated by immunoSEQ multiplex PCR, the TCRdb table keeps only in-frame clones and is missing some. The sample carries about 300,000 clones, roughly 89% recorded once. The CDR3 covers 13 residues. V was pared by 6 bases and J by 1 base, with 9 bases between. Germline lookup yields CDR1 SNHLY and CDR2 FYNNEI. The TCR comes from a woman in her twenties or thirties with COVID-19, enrolled during active disease. Material for sequencing was peripheral blood. V gene TRBV2 combines with J gene TRBJ1-1; D unclear. DNA of the CDR3: TGTGCCAGCAGGGTGGAGCAGAACACTGAAGCTTTCTTT. It translates to CASRVEQNTEAFF.